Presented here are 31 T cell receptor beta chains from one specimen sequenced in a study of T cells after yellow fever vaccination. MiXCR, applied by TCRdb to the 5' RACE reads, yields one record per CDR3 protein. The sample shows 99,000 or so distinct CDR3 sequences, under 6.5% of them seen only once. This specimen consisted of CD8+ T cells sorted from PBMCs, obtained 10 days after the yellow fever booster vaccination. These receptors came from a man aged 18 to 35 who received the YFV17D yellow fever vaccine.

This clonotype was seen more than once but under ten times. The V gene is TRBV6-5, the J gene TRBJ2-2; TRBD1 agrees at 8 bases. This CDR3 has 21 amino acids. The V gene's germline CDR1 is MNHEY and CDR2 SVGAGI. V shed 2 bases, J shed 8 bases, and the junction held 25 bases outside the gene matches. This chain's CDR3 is CASSYGLKNRGTWPWPGELFF. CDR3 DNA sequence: TGTGCCAGCAGTTACGGTCTTAAGAACAGGGGGACGTGGCCGTGGCCGGGGGAGCTGTTTTTT.

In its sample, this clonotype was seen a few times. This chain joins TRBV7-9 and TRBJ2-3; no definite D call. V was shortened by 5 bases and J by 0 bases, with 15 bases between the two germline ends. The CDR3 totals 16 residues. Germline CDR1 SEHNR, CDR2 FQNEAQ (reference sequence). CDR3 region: CASSPRTDASTDTQYF. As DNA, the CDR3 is TGTGCCAGCAGCCCGAGGACGGACGCTAGCACAGATACGCAGTATTTT.

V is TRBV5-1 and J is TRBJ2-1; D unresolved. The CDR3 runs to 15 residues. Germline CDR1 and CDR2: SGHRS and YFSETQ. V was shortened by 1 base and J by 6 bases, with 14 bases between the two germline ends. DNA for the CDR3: TGCGCCAGCAGCTTGCAGTTAGGCCCTTCCAATGAGCAGTTCTTC. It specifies CASSLQLGPSNEQFF.

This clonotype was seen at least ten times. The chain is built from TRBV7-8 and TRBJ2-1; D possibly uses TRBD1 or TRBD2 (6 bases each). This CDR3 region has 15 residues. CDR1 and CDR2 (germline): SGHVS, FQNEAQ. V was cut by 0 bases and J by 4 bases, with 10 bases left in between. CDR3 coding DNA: TGTGCCAGCAGCTTAGCGTGGGGGGCTTACAATGAGCAGTTCTTC. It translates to CASSLAWGAYNEQFF. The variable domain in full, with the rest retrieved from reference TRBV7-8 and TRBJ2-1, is GAGVSQSPRYKVAKRGQDVALRCDPISGHVSLFWYQQALGQGPEFLTYFQNEAQLDKSGLPSDRFFAERPEGSVSTLKIQRTQQEDSAVYLCASSLAWGAYNEQFFGPGTRLTVL.

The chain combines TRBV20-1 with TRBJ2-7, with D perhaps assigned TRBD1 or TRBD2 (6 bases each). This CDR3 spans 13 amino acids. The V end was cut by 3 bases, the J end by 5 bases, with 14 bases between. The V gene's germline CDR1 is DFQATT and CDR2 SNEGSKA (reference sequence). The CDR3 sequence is CSASGWGADEQYF. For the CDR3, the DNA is TGCAGTGCTAGTGGGTGGGGGGCCGACGAGCAGTACTTC.

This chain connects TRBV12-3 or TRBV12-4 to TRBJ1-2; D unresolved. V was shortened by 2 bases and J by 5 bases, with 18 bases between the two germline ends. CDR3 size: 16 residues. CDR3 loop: CASSLTLVQANYGYTF. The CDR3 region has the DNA TGTGCCAGCAGTTTAACCCTGGTTCAGGCCAATTATGGCTACACCTTC.

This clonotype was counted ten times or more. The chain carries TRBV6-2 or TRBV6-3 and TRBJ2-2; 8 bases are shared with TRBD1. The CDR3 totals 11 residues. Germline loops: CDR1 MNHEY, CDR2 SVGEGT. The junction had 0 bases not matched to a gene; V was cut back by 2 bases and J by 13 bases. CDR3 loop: CASSYDRGLFF. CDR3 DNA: TGTGCCAGCAGTTACGACAGGGGGCTGTTTTTT.

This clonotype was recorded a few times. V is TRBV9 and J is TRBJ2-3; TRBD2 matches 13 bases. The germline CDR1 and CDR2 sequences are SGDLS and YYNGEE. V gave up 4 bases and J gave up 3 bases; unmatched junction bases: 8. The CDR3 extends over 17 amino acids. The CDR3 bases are TGTGCCAGCAGCCCACGGACTAGCGGGGGTACTACAGATACGCAGTATTTT. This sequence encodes CASSPRTSGGTTDTQYF.

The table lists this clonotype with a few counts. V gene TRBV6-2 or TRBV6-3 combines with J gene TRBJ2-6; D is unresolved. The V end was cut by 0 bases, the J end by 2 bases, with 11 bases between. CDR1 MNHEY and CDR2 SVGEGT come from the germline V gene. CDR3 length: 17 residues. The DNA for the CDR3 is TGTGCCAGCAGTTACTCGATCCTCCAGCCTGGGGCCAACGTCCTGACTTTC. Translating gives CASSYSILQPGANVLTF.

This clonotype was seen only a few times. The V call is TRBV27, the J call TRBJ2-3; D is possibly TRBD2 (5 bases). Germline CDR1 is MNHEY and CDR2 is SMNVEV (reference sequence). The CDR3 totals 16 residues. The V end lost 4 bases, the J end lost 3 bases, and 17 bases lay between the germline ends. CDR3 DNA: TGTGCCAGCAGTTCGCCAGCGGTGGCGAAGACAGATACGCAGTATTTT. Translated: CASSSPAVAKTDTQYF.

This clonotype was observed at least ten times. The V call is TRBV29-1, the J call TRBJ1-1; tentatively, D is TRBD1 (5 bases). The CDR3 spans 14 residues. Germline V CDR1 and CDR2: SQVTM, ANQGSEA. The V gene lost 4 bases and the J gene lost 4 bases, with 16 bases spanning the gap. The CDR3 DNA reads TGCAGCGTTGTCGCTGGGGGGGTCAGCACTGAAGCTTTCTTT. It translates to CSVVAGGVSTEAFF. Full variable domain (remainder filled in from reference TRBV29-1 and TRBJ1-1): SAVISQKPSRDICQRGTSLTIQCQVDSQVTMMFWYRQQPGQSLTLIATANQGSEATYESGFVIDKFPISRPNLTFSTLTVSNMSPEDSSIYLCSVVAGGVSTEAFFGQGTRLTVV.

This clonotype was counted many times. Written as DNA, the CDR3 is TGTGCCAGCAGCCCCCCCGGTCTTTCCAATGAGCAGTTCTTC. Protein sequence: CASSPPGLSNEQFF. The chain combines TRBV11-3 with TRBJ2-1, with unresolved D. The CDR3 has 14 amino acids. V was cut by 5 bases and J by 6 bases, with 14 bases left in between. Germline V lookup: CDR1 SGHNT, CDR2 YENEEA.

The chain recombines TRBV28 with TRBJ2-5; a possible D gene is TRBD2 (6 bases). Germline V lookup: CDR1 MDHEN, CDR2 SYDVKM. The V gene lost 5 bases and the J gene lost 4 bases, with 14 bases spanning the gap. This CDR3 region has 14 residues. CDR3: CASSPSSGRETQYF. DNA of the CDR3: TGTGCCAGCAGTCCCAGTAGCGGACGAGAGACCCAGTACTTC.

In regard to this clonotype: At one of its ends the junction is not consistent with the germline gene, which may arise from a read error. CDR3 sequence (DNA): TGTGCCAGCAGTTTAGAGGGGGGTTCTTCCTACAATGAGCAGTTCTTC. Translation gives CASSLEGGSSYNEQFF. The rearrangement links TRBV7-9 to TRBJ2-1; D could derive from TRBD1 or TRBD2 (6 bases each). The CDR3 totals 16 residues. Germline CDR1 SEHNR, CDR2 FQNEAQ (reference sequence).

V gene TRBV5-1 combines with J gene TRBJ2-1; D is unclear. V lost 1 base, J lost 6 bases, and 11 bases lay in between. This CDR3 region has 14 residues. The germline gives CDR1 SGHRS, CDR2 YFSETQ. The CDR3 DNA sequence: TGCGCCAGCAGCTTGTTGGGCCCACCCAATGAGCAGTTCTTC. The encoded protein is CASSLLGPPNEQFF.

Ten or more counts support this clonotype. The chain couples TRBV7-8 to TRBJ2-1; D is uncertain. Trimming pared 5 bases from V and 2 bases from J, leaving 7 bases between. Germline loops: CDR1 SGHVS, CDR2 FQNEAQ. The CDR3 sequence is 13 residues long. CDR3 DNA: TGTGCCAGCAGCCAAGGAGCCTACAATGAGCAGTTCTTC. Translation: CASSQGAYNEQFF.

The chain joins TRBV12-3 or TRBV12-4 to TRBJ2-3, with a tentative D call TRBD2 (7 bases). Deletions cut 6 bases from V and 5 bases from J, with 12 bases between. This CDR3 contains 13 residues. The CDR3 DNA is TGTGCCAGCAGACAGGGAGGGAAAGATACGCAGTATTTT. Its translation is CASRQGGKDTQYF.

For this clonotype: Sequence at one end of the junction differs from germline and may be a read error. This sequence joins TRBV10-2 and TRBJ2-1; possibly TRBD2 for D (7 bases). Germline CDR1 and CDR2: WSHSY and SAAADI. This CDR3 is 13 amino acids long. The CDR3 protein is CATRGGGLNEQFF. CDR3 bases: TGCGCCACCCGTGGGGGGGGCCTCAATGAGCAGTTCTTT.

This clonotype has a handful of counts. The CDR3: CASRIVETGANVLTF. The CDR3 DNA reads TGCGCCAGCAGGATCGTCGAAACTGGGGCCAACGTCCTGACTTTC. The V call is TRBV5-1, the J call TRBJ2-6; no clear D. CDR1 SGHRS and CDR2 YFSETQ come from the germline V gene. Trimming cost V 5 bases and J 2 bases, with 11 bases left between them. The CDR3 is 15 amino acids. Together with reference TRBV5-1 and TRBJ2-6, the CDR3 gives the full variable domain: KAGVTQTPRYLIKTRGQQVTLSCSPISGHRSVSWYQQTPGQGLQFLFEYFSETQRNKGNFPGRFSGRQFSNSRSEMNVSTLELGDSALYLCASRIVETGANVLTFGAGSRLTVL.

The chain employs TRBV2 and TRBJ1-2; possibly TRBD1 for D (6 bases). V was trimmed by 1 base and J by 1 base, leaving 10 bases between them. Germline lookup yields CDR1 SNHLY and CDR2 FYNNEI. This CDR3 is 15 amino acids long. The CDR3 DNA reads TGTGCCAGCAGTGAAGAAGGGGGAGTTAACTATGGCTACACCTTC. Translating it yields CASSEEGGVNYGYTF.

Here the CDR3 reads CASRQTGRSDQPQHF. The CDR3 DNA follows: TGTGCCAGCAGACAGACAGGGAGGTCCGATCAGCCCCAGCATTTT. The rearrangement joins TRBV6-4 to TRBJ1-5; 7 bases agree with TRBD1. V shed 6 bases and J 5 bases; nucleotides not matched to a gene: 10. CDR1 MRHNA and CDR2 SNTAGT come from the germline V gene. The CDR3 covers 15 residues.

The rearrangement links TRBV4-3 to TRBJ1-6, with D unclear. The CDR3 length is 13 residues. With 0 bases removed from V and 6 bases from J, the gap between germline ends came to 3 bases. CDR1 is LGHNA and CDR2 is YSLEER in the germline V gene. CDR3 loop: CASSQDTNSPLHF. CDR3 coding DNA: TGCGCCAGCAGCCAAGATACTAATTCACCCCTCCACTTT.

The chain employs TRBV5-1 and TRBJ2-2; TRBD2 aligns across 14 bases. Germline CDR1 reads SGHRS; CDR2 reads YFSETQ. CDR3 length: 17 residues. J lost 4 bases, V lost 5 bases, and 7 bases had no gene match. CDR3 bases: TGCGCCAGCAGGCCCGGGACTAGCGGGGGTCGCACCGGGGAGCTGTTTTTT. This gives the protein CASRPGTSGGRTGELFF.

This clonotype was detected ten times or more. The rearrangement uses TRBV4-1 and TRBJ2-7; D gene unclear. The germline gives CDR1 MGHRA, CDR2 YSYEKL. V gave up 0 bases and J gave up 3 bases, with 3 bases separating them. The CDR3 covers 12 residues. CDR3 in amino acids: CASSQDGYEQYF. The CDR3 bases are TGCGCCAGCAGCCAAGACGGCTACGAGCAGTACTTC.

The CDR3 DNA follows: TGTGCCATCAGTCGGGGGGACAGGGGGGACACTGAAGCTTTCTTT. Translating it yields CAISRGDRGDTEAFF. The chain carries TRBV10-3 and TRBJ1-1, with 11 bases lining up with TRBD1. CDR1 and CDR2 (germline): ENHRY, SYGVKD. This CDR3 is 15 amino acids long. The junction had 5 bases not matched to a gene; V was cut back by 5 bases and J by 3 bases.

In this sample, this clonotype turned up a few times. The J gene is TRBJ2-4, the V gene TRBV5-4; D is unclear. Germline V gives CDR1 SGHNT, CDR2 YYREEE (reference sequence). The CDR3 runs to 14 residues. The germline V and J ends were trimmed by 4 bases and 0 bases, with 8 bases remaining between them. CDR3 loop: CASSPGLAKNIQYF. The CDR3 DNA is TGTGCCAGCAGCCCGGGTCTAGCCAAAAACATTCAGTACTTC.

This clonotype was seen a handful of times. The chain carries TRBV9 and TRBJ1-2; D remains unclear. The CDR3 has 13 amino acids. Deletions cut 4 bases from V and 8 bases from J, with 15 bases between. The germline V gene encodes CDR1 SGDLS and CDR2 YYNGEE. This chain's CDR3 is CASSLRHSGGYTF. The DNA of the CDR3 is TGTGCCAGCAGCTTACGACACTCTGGGGGCTACACCTTC. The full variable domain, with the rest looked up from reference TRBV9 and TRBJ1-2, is DSGVTQTPKHLITATGQRVTLRCSPRSGDLSVYWYQQSLDQGLQFLIQYYNGEERAKGNILERFSAQQFPDLHSELNLSSLELGDSALYFCASSLRHSGGYTFGSGTRLTVV.

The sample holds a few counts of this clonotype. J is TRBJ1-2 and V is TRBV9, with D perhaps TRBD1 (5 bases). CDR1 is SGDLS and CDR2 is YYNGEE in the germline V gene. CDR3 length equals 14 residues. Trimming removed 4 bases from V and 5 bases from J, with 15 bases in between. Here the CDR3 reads CASSSAGTAYGYTF. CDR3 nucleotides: TGTGCCAGCAGCTCGGCCGGGACGGCTTATGGCTACACCTTC.

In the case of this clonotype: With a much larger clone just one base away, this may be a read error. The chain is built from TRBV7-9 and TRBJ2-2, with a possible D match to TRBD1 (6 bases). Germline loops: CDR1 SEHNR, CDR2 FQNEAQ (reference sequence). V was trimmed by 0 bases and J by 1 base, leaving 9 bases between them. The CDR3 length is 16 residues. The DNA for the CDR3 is TGTGCCAGCAGCTTAGCCCTGGGACAGAACACCGGGGAGCTGTTTTTT. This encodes CASSLALGQNTGELFF. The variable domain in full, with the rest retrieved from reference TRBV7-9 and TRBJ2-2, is DTGVSQNPRHKITKRGQNVTFRCDPISEHNRLYWYRQTLGQGPEFLTYFQNEAQLEKSRLLSDRFSAERPKGSFSTLEIQRTEQGDSAMYLCASSLALGQNTGELFFGEGSRLTVL.

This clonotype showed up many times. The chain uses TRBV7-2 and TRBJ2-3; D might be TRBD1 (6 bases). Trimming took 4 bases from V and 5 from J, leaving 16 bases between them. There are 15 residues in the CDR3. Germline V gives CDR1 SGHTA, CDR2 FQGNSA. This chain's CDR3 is CASSSGPGVGDTQYF. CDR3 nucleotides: TGTGCCAGCAGCTCGGGGCCAGGGGTGGGAGATACGCAGTATTTT.

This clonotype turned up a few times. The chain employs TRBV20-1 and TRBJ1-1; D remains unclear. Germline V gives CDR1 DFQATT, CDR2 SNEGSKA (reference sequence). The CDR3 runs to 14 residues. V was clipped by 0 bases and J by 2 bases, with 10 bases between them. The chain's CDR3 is CSARDLYGNTEAFF. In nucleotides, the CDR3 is TGCAGTGCTAGAGATCTTTACGGAAACACTGAAGCTTTCTTT.